Sequencing of this TCR beta chain was carried out in a study of immune evolution from preneoplasia to lung adenocarcinoma. The germline CDR1 and CDR2 sequences are MDHEN and SYDVKM. With V trimmed by 6 bases and J by 7 bases, 8 bases remained unmatched. CDR3 size: 13 residues. Assay used: immunoSEQ multiplex PCR; TCRdb lists only in-frame clones, some missing. The data show fewer than 1,200 clones, approximately 85% seen once. This clone appeared a single time. Resections took place in Japan or China from the mid-2010s to the late 2010s. The sequence was obtained from a person aged 60 to 80 with lung adenocarcinoma. Specimen: FFPE tissue from an adenomatous hyperplasia lung lesion. The sample's subset: atypical adenomatous hyperplasia (AAH), lung preneoplasia. This sequence joins TRBV28 and TRBJ1-2; TRBD1 agrees at 7 bases. This CDR3 is CASREGAYSGYTF. CDR3 sequence (DNA): TGTGCCAGCAGGGAGGGGGCGTATAGTGGCTACACCTTC.